These T cell receptor beta chains were read from a single sample in a study of CD8 T cells in ankylosing spondylitis. TCRdb reprocessed the 5' RACE reads with MiXCR, giving one entry per CDR3 protein. The data contain about 460,000 distinct CDR3 sequences, about 5.7% of them singletons. The material sequenced was blood, either unsorted or a sorted T cell fraction (not recorded which). All receptors come from a male donor with ankylosing spondylitis. The CDR3 runs from the conserved cysteine through the conserved F or W. A D gene is named only where the DNA matches it firmly. Rows may omit the clone size; those that give it use once, few, many or a size class.

J gene | V gene | D gene | clone size | CDR3 protein | CDR3 DNA
TRBJ2-5 | TRBV5-1 | TRBD1 | many | CASGRQGPPQETQYF | TGCGCCAGCGGTCGACAGGGTCCTCCCCAAGAGACCCAGTACTTC
TRBJ2-3 | TRBV9 | . | few | CASSGSVDTQYF | TGTGCCAGCAGCGGGAGTGTCGATACGCAGTATTTT
TRBJ2-2 | TRBV27 | . | . | CASRQLAGELFF | TGTGCCAGCAGGCAACTAGCCGGGGAGCTGTTTTTT
TRBJ2-1 | TRBV7-3 | TRBD2 | few | CASSSRGTSGVGEQFF | TGTGCCAGCAGCTCTAGAGGGACTAGCGGGGTTGGTGAGCAGTTCTTC
TRBJ2-1 | TRBV5-1 | TRBD2 | few | CASEVAGGPYNEQFF | TGCGCCAGCGAGGTAGCGGGAGGGCCCTACAATGAGCAGTTCTTC
TRBJ2-3 | TRBV20-1 | TRBD1 | . | CSARSRTGPTDTQYF | TGCAGTGCTAGATCCCGGACAGGGCCCACAGATACGCAGTATTTT
TRBJ1-2 | TRBV28 | TRBD1 | many | CASSQGQGGGYTF | TGTGCCAGCAGTCAGGGACAGGGTGGTGGCTACACCTTC
TRBJ1-1 | TRBV5-1 | . | many | CASSLVAQGNTEAFF | TGCGCCAGCAGCTTGGTAGCACAGGGGAACACTGAAGCTTTCTTT
TRBJ2-3 | TRBV20-1 | . | many | CSARSNLADGSDTQYF | TGCAGTGCTAGATCCAACCTAGCAGATGGGTCCGATACGCAGTATTTT
TRBJ1-1 | TRBV5-6 | . | many | CASRRTGRWGTEAFF | TGTGCCAGCAGGAGGACGGGGCGATGGGGCACTGAAGCTTTCTTT
TRBJ1-4 | TRBV5-1 | . | many | CASSFMGGELFF | TGCGCCAGCAGCTTCATGGGAGGGGAACTGTTTTTT
TRBJ2-5 | TRBV6-1 | . | . | CASSEMGYQETQYF | TGTGCCAGCAGTGAAATGGGGTACCAAGAGACCCAGTACTTC
TRBJ2-1 | TRBV10-3 | . | many | CAISGSGEPYNEQFF | TGTGCCATCAGTGGGAGCGGAGAGCCCTACAATGAGCAGTTCTTC